The 30 T cell receptor beta chains reported below all come from one sample, sequenced in a study of cytomegalovirus exposure and HLA in healthy donors. Clones were sequenced by immunoSEQ multiplex PCR, and TCRdb holds only the in-frame ones, with some missing. Among about 160,000 clones, roughly 95% were seen once, and the ten largest hold approximately 1%. The sequenced sample was PBMCs. Receptor source: a young woman in good health and CMV-seronegative.

The chain has TRBV7-6 and TRBJ2-1; TRBD2 agrees at 14 bases. The CDR3 runs to 17 residues. Germline V CDR1 and CDR2: SGHVS, FNYEAQ. With 5 bases clipped from V and 10 bases from J, the junction kept 13 bases outside the gene matches. CDR3 sequence reads: CASSPTTGLAGGGEQFF. Here the CDR3 DNA reads TGTGCCAGCAGCCCAACCACAGGACTAGCGGGGGGCGGGGAGCAGTTCTTC.

The genes are TRBV19 and TRBJ1-2, with a possible D match to TRBD1 (5 bases). Trimming shortened V by 3 bases and J by 2 bases, and 10 bases separated the two germline ends. CDR1 and CDR2 from the germline V gene are LNHDA and SQIVND (reference sequence). This CDR3 has 14 residues. This CDR3 is CASSIQTANYGYTF. CDR3 DNA sequence: TGTGCCAGTAGTATTCAGACAGCCAACTATGGCTACACCTTC.

The chain recombines TRBV19 with TRBJ2-2; D perhaps matches TRBD1 (6 bases). The germline V gene has CDR1 LNHDA and CDR2 SQIVND (reference sequence). CDR3 length: 14 amino acids. Trimming took off 7 bases at V and 6 bases at J, with 15 bases between the two ends. The CDR3 DNA reads TGTGCCAGTATTCCGGCCAGGGGCGCCGGGGAGCTGTTTTTT. Translating it yields CASIPARGAGELFF.

The rearrangement joins TRBV19 to TRBJ1-2; 7 bases are a match to TRBD1. The CDR3 spans 14 residues. The V and J ends lost 3 bases and 5 bases, in that order; junction bases with no gene match: 6. In germline, CDR1 is LNHDA, CDR2 SQIVND (reference sequence). The CDR3 is CASSITGELYGYTF. CDR3 nucleotides: TGTGCCAGTAGTATTACAGGGGAACTATATGGCTACACCTTC.

V is TRBV7-3 and J is TRBJ2-3, with 9 bases lining up with TRBD2. V dropped 4 bases and J dropped 4; count of bases not matched to a gene: 9. The germline gives CDR1 SGHTA, CDR2 FQGTGA. This CDR3 is built from 16 residues. The CDR3 region is CASSSGTSTVPDTQYF. CDR3 DNA sequence: TGTGCCAGCAGCTCCGGGACTAGCACCGTCCCAGATACGCAGTATTTT.

This chain uses TRBV5-6 with TRBJ2-2; possibly TRBD2 for D (5 bases). The CDR3 contains 14 residues. The V gene's germline CDR1 is SGHDT and CDR2 YYEEEE. The V end was cut by 0 bases, the J end by 7 bases, with 10 bases between. DNA for the CDR3: TGTGCCAGCAGCTTGGTACGGGGTCACGGGGAGCTGTTTTTT. Protein sequence: CASSLVRGHGELFF.

J is TRBJ2-2 and V is TRBV30, with D unresolved. Per germline, CDR1 GTSNPN and CDR2 SVGIG (reference sequence). Trimming took off 4 bases at V and 0 bases at J, with 9 bases between the two ends. CDR3 length equals 14 residues. The CDR3 DNA is TGTGCCTGGAATTTATCCCCGAACACCGGGGAGCTGTTTTTT. Protein: CAWNLSPNTGELFF.

This chain connects TRBV27 to TRBJ2-1, with D possibly matching TRBD2 (6 bases). The CDR3 runs to 16 residues. CDR1 is MNHEY and CDR2 is SMNVEV in the germline V gene (reference sequence). The V and J ends lost 5 bases and 7 bases respectively, with 21 bases between them. DNA for the CDR3: TGTGCCAGCAGTGGGGGGTCAGATGGGGTGAGTAATGAGCAGTTCTTC. It is translated as CASSGGSDGVSNEQFF.

V usage is TRBV2 and J usage is TRBJ2-1, with 15 bases matching TRBD2. The CDR3 contains 18 residues. V was pared by 5 bases and J by 0 bases, with 5 bases of the junction left unmatched. Germline assignment: CDR1 SNHLY and CDR2 FYNNEI. CDR3 DNA sequence: TGTGCCAGCAGTTCGGGACTAGCGGGGGGTAGCTCCTACAATGAGCAGTTCTTC. As protein: CASSSGLAGGSSYNEQFF.

The genes are TRBV2 and TRBJ2-1; TRBD2 might be the D (5 bases). The CDR3 spans 17 residues. V was shortened by 2 bases and J by 0 bases, with 14 bases between the two germline ends. Per the germline V gene, CDR1 is SNHLY and CDR2 is FYNNEI. CDR3 region: CASSESGSPSSYNEQFF. Here the CDR3 DNA reads TGTGCCAGCAGTGAATCGGGGTCCCCCAGCTCCTACAATGAGCAGTTCTTC.

The J gene is TRBJ1-2, the V gene TRBV7-2, with D unresolved. CDR1 is SGHTA and CDR2 is FQGNSA in the germline V gene. V dropped 0 bases and J dropped 5 bases, with 16 bases sitting between them. CDR3 length: 16 residues. The DNA of the CDR3 is TGTGCCAGCAGCTTAGCGCATACGGGAGCCGTATATGGCTACACCTTC. This sequence encodes CASSLAHTGAVYGYTF.

This sequence joins TRBV30 and TRBJ2-1, with 9 nucleotides matching TRBD1. The CDR3 has 13 amino acids. Per germline, CDR1 GTSNPN and CDR2 SVGIG (reference sequence). V was pared by 3 bases and J by 4 bases, with 1 base of the junction left unmatched. The chain's CDR3 is CAWRDRGYNEQFF. The CDR3, as DNA: TGTGCCTGGAGGGACAGGGGATACAATGAGCAGTTCTTC.

The chain uses TRBV4-3 and TRBJ2-3; D remains ambiguous. The germline gives CDR1 LGHNA, CDR2 YSLEER. Trimming removed 0 bases at V and 8 bases at J, with 21 bases between. CDR3 length: 17 amino acids. CDR3 amino acids: CASSQDSEALASRTQYF. The CDR3 DNA reads TGCGCCAGCAGCCAAGATTCAGAGGCTCTGGCGTCCCGTACGCAGTATTTT.

The chain couples TRBV9 to TRBJ2-7; 10 bases are shared with TRBD1. CDR1 is SGDLS, CDR2 YYNGEE, per germline. J gave up 6 bases and V 4 bases, and 4 bases lay outside the gene matches. The CDR3 loop spans 13 amino acids. The DNA for the CDR3 is TGTGCCAGCAGCCCGGGGACAGGGGTCGAGCAGTACTTC. It encodes CASSPGTGVEQYF. Combining the CDR3 with reference TRBV9 and TRBJ2-7 gives the whole variable domain DSGVTQTPKHLITATGQRVTLRCSPRSGDLSVYWYQQSLDQGLQFLIQYYNGEERAKGNILERFSAQQFPDLHSELNLSSLELGDSALYFCASSPGTGVEQYFGPGTRLTVT.

Only one count was recorded for this clone. V usage is TRBV19 and J usage is TRBJ1-2; 7 nucleotides align to TRBD1. After removal of 6 bases from V and 7 bases from J, the junction contained 11 bases not matched to a gene. The CDR3 is made up of 14 amino acids. Germline CDR1 and CDR2: LNHDA and SQIVND (reference sequence). CDR3 in amino acids: CASRGNQRQGGYTF. The CDR3 coding sequence is TGTGCCAGTAGGGGCAATCAACGACAGGGTGGCTACACCTTC.

The chain recombines TRBV5-1 with TRBJ1-1, with a tentative D call TRBD1 (6 bases). The CDR3 is made up of 14 amino acids. Germline CDR1 SGHRS, CDR2 YFSETQ. Deletions cut 3 bases from V and 1 base from J, with 10 bases between. CDR3 region: CASSYSGQNTEAFF. The CDR3 DNA is TGCGCCAGCAGCTATTCGGGACAGAACACTGAAGCTTTCTTT.

This sequence joins TRBV11-2 and TRBJ1-2; 9 positions agree with TRBD1. Germline V gene data show CDR1 as SGHAT and CDR2 as FQNNGV. Trimming removed 5 bases from V and 4 bases from J; junction bases left unmatched: 2. The length of the CDR3 is 13 residues. CDR3 nucleotides: TGTGCCAGCAGCCGGACAGGGGTCTATGGCTACACCTTC. It codes for CASSRTGVYGYTF.

The chain has TRBV2 and TRBJ2-3, with 8 bases identical to TRBD1. The V and J ends lost 6 bases and 5 bases, in that order; junction bases with no gene match: 7. This CDR3 region has 14 residues. The germline gives CDR1 SNHLY, CDR2 FYNNEI. CDR3 protein: CASRPGQGIDTQYF. The CDR3, as DNA: TGTGCCAGCAGACCAGGACAGGGAATAGATACGCAGTATTTT.

This chain links TRBV7-6 with TRBJ2-3, with TRBD1 as a possible D gene (7 bases). Trimming stripped 4 bases from V and 5 bases from J, with 22 bases between. CDR3 length equals 17 residues. Germline loops: CDR1 SGHVS, CDR2 FNYEAQ. CDR3 protein: CASSSGQRLVRGDTQYF. In DNA form, the CDR3 reads TGTGCCAGCAGCTCGGGACAGAGACTAGTTAGGGGAGATACGCAGTATTTT.

V and J are TRBV5-1 and TRBJ1-1; 7 nucleotides match TRBD1. V lost 4 bases, J lost 3 bases, and 3 bases stayed unmatched. Germline lookup yields CDR1 SGHRS and CDR2 YFSETQ. There are 13 residues in the CDR3. The DNA of the CDR3 is TGCGCCAGCAGCCCAACAGGGGACACTGAAGCTTTCTTT. Protein product: CASSPTGDTEAFF.

The chain employs TRBV29-1 and TRBJ1-3, with unresolved D. The CDR3 runs to 16 residues. The V and J ends lost 3 bases and 1 base respectively, with 16 bases between them. Germline V CDR1 and CDR2: SQVTM, ANQGSEA. CDR3 protein: CSVDSGQTTSGNTIYF. CDR3 DNA: TGCAGCGTTGATAGTGGGCAGACAACTTCTGGAAACACCATATATTTT.

This clone occurred a few times. The J gene is TRBJ1-6, the V gene TRBV2; D is possibly TRBD1 (5 bases). The CDR3 covers 15 residues. V lost 5 bases to trimming and J lost 5 bases, with 13 bases between them. The germline V gene has CDR1 SNHLY and CDR2 FYNNEI. CDR3 sequence reads: CASSIQGGNNSPLHF. Here the CDR3 DNA reads TGTGCCAGCAGTATCCAGGGAGGGAATAATTCACCCCTCCACTTT. The variable domain in full, with the rest retrieved from reference TRBV2 and TRBJ1-6, is EPEVTQTPSHQVTQMGQEVILRCVPISNHLYFYWYRQILGQKVEFLVSFYNNEISEKSEIFDDQFSVERPDGSNFTLKIRSTKLEDSAMYFCASSIQGGNNSPLHFGNGTRLTVT.

The rearrangement joins TRBV4-2 to TRBJ2-7; possible D gene TRBD2, 6 bases. This CDR3 is built from 15 residues. Trimming left V 1 base short and J 3 bases short, with 13 bases between. Germline-derived CDR1 and CDR2 are LGHNA and YNFKEQ. This CDR3 is CASSQAGGENYEQYF. DNA of the CDR3: TGTGCCAGCAGCCAAGCCGGGGGTGAGAACTACGAGCAGTACTTC.

V usage is TRBV5-6 and J usage is TRBJ1-5; tentative D call: TRBD1 (5 bases). V shed 3 bases and J shed 4 bases, with 11 bases lying between them. Germline V lookup: CDR1 SGHDT, CDR2 YYEEEE. This CDR3 spans 14 amino acids. DNA of the CDR3: TGTGCCAGCAGCTCGGGACTCCAGAATCAGCCCCAGCATTTT. Translation: CASSSGLQNQPQHF.

The rearrangement uses TRBV4-1 and TRBJ2-3; no firm D call. The germline CDR1 and CDR2 sequences are MGHRA and YSYEKL. CDR3 size: 15 residues. Trimming took 3 bases from V and 0 from J, leaving 10 bases between them. The CDR3 sequence: CASSHLGLSTDTQYF. CDR3 nucleotide sequence: TGCGCCAGCAGCCACCTTGGGCTGAGCACAGATACGCAGTATTTT.

About this clone: An end of the junction differs from the germline gene, which may be a read error. The chain joins TRBV16 to TRBJ2-2; D may be TRBD2 (6 bases). This CDR3 region has 16 residues. In germline, CDR1 is KGHSY, CDR2 FQNENV. CDR3 sequence (DNA): TGTGCCAGCAGCAAATCGACGGGGGAGATTTCCGGGGAGCTGTTTTTT. Translating gives CASSKSTGEISGELFF.

The rearrangement links TRBV19 to TRBJ1-4; D might be TRBD1 (5 bases). Per the germline V gene, CDR1 is LNHDA and CDR2 is SQIVND (reference sequence). Trimming took 7 bases from V and 6 from J, leaving 15 bases between them. This CDR3 has 14 amino acids. Here the CDR3 reads CASTNAGWDEKLFF. As DNA, the CDR3 is TGTGCCAGTACCAATGCAGGGTGGGATGAAAAACTGTTTTTT.

The V gene is TRBV7-2, the J gene TRBJ2-7; the match to TRBD2 covers 10 bases. After removal of 5 bases from V and 5 bases from J, the junction contained 12 bases not matched to a gene. Germline V gene lookup returns CDR1 SGHTA and CDR2 FQGNSA. CDR3 size: 16 residues. The CDR3 sequence: CASSTQLAGDQNEQYF. The CDR3 coding sequence is TGTGCCAGCAGCACCCAGCTAGCGGGGGACCAAAACGAGCAGTACTTC.

This clone has only a few counts. This same CDR3 is encoded by further DNA sequences in the sample. V and J are TRBV7-2 and TRBJ2-5; 11 bases fit TRBD2. The CDR3 has 15 amino acids. The trim removed 1 base at V and 5 bases at J, leaving 3 bases unmatched. Germline CDR1 SGHTA, CDR2 FQGNSA. The chain's CDR3 is CASSLVAGGRETQYF. CDR3 coding DNA: TGTGCCAGCAGCTTAGTAGCGGGGGGGCGGGAGACCCAGTACTTC.

This clone was recorded only once. The V and J genes are TRBV19 and TRBJ1-4; TRBD1 aligns across 8 bases. The CDR3 runs 14 residues. Germline lookup yields CDR1 LNHDA and CDR2 SQIVND (reference sequence). The V gene end was trimmed by 3 bases and the J gene end by 8 bases; junction bases not matched to a gene: 5. The CDR3 region is CASSMGTGEEKLFF. For the CDR3, the DNA is TGTGCCAGTAGTATGGGGACAGGTGAAGAAAAACTGTTTTTT.